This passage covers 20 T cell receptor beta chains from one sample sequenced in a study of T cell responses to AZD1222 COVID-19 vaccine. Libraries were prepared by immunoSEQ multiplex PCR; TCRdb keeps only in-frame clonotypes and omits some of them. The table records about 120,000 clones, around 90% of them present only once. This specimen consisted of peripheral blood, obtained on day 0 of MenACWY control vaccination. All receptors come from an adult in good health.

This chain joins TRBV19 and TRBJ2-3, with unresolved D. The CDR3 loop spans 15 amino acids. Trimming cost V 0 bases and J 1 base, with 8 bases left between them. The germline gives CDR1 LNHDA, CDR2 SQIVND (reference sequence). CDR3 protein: CASSIDRHRTDTQYF. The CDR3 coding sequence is TGTGCCAGTAGTATAGACAGGCATCGCACAGATACGCAGTATTTT.

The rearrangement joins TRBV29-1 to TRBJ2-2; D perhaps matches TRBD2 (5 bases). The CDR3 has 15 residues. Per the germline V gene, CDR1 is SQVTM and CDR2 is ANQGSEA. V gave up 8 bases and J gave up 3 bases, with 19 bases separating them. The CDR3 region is CSFRGAGRYTGELFF. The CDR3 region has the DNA TGCAGCTTCCGGGGTGCCGGGCGGTACACCGGGGAGCTGTTTTTT.

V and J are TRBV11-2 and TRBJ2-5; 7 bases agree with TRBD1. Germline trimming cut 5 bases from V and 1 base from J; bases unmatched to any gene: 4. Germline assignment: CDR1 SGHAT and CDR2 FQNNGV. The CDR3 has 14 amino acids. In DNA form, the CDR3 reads TGTGCCAGCAGCCAGACAGGGACCCAAGAGACCCAGTACTTC. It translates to CASSQTGTQETQYF.

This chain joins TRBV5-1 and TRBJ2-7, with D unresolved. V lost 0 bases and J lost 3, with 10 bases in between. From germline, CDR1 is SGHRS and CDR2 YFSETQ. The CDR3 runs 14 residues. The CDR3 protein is CASSLVRSGYEQYF. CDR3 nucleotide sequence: TGCGCCAGCAGCTTGGTACGATCGGGCTACGAGCAGTACTTC.

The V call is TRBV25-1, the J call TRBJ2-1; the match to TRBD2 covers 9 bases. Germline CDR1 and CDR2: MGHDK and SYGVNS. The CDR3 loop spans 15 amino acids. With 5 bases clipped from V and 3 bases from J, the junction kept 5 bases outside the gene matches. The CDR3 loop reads CASSRREGHYNEQFF. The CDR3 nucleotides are TGTGCCAGCAGTAGGCGGGAGGGCCACTACAATGAGCAGTTCTTC.

CDR3 nucleotide sequence: TGTGCCAGCAGCTTGGGGAGCGGGGGGGAACTCTACGAGCAGTACTTC. Protein sequence: CASSLGSGGELYEQYF. The J gene is TRBJ2-7, the V gene TRBV5-4; 10 nucleotides match TRBD2. Germline V gives CDR1 SGHNT, CDR2 YYREEE (reference sequence). The CDR3 totals 16 residues. Losses at the gene ends were 0 bases for V and 3 bases for J; bases not matched to a gene: 6.

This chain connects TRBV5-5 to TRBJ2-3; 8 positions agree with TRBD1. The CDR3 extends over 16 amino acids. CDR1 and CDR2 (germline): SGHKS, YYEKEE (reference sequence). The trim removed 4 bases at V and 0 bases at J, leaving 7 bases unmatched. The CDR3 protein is CASSKGTGVSTDTQYF. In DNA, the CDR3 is TGTGCCAGCAGCAAAGGGACAGGTGTCAGCACAGATACGCAGTATTTT.

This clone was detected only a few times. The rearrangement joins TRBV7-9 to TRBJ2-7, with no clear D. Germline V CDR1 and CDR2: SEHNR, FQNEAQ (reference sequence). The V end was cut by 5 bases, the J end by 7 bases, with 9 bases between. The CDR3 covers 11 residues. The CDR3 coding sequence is TGTGCCAGCAGCCCCAAGAGGGAGCAGTACTTC. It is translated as CASSPKREQYF.

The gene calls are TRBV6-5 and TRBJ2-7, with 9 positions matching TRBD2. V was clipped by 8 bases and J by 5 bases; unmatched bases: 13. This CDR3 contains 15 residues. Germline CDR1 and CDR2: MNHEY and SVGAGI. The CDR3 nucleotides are TGTGCCAGCCTGGGGCCGGGACTAGCCTTCCACGAGCAGTACTTC. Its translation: CASLGPGLAFHEQYF.

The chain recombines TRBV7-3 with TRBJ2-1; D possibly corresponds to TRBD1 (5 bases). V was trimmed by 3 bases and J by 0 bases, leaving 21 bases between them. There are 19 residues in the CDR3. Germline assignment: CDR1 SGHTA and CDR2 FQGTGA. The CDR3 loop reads CASSFPKVGAGNSYNEQFF. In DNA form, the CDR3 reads TGTGCCAGCAGCTTCCCCAAGGTAGGTGCAGGGAACTCCTACAATGAGCAGTTCTTC.

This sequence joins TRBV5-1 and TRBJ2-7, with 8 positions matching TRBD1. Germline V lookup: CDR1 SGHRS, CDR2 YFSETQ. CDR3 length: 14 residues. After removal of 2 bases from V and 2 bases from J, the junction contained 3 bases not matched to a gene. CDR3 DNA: TGCGCCAGCAGCTTCGGACAGGGCACCTACGAGCAGTACTTC. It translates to CASSFGQGTYEQYF.

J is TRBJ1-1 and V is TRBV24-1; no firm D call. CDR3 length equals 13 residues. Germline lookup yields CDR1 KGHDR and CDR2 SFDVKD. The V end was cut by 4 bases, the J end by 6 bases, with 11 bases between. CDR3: CATSDPRFPEAFF. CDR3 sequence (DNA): TGTGCCACCAGTGACCCCCGGTTTCCTGAAGCTTTCTTT.

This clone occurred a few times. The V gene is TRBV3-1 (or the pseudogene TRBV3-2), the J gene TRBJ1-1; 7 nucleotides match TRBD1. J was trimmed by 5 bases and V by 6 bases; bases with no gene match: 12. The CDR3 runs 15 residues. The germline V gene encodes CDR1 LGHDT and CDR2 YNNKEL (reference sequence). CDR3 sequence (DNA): TGTGCCAGCAGTCGAGCACAGGGGCGGGGGACTGAAGCTTTCTTT. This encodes CASSRAQGRGTEAFF.

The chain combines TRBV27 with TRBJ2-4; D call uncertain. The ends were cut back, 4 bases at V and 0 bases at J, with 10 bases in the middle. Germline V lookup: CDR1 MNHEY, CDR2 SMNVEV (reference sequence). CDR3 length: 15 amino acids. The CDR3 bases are TGTGCCAGCAGTTCCCCCGTGAGAGCCAAAAACATTCAGTACTTC. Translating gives CASSSPVRAKNIQYF.

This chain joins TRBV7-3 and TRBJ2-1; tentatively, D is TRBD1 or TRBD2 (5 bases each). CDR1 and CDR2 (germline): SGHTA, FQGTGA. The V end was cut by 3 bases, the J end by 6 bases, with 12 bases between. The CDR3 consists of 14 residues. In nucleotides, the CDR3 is TGTGCCAGCAGCTTGGTGGGACCTGCCAATGAGCAGTTCTTC. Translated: CASSLVGPANEQFF.

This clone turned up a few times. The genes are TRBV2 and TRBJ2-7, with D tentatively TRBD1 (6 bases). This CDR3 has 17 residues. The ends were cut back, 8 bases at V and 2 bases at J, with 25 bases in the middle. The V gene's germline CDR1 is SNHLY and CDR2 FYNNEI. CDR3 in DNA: TGTGCCAGCCAGCCCAAGACTTCAAGTAGGGGGACCTACGAGCAGTACTTC. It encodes CASQPKTSSRGTYEQYF.

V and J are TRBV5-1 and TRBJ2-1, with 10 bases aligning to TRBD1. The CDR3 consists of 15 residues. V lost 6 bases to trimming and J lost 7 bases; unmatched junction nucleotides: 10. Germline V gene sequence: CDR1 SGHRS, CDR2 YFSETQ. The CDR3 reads CASNPGTGVRNEQFF. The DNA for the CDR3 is TGCGCCAGCAACCCCGGGACAGGGGTCAGGAATGAGCAGTTCTTC.

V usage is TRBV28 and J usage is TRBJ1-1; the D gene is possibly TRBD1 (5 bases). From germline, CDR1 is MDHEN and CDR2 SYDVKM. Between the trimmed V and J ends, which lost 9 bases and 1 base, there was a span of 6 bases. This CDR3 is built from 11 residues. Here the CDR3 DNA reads TGTGCCAGTGGGGGGAACACTGAAGCTTTCTTT. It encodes CASGGNTEAFF.

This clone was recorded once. DNA for the CDR3: TGTGCCAGCAGTTTACCGACAGGGTTAGGGGAGACCCAGTACTTC. Translated, it gives CASSLPTGLGETQYF. The genes are TRBV28 and TRBJ2-5; 7 bases match TRBD1. The V gene end was trimmed by 2 bases and the J gene end by 5 bases; junction bases not matched to a gene: 8. The germline CDR1 and CDR2 sequences are MDHEN and SYDVKM. This CDR3 is built from 15 residues.

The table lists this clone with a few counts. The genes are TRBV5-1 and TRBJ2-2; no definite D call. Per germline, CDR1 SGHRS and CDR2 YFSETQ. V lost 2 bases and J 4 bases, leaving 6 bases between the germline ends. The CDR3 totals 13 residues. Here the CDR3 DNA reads TGCGCCAGCAGCTTCACGGCCACCGGGGAGCTGTTTTTT. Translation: CASSFTATGELFF.